The clone carrying this TCR beta chain was picked up a small number of times. Its antigen is unknown. Time point described: patch test 2, 6 weeks after DPC sensitization. Regarding treatment: therapeutic diphenylcyclopropenone sensitization with weekly scalp DPC. Researchers extracted total RNA from unfractionated whole blood. These data belong to a study of human T cells and chemical hapten exposure. In the library, unique molecular identifiers were attached to individual cDNA molecules. A single record per CDR3 protein comes from TCRdb applying MiXCR to the RACE reads. The sample yields some 81,000 distinct CDR3 sequences, roughly 10% seen once. Study-wide results and caveats: Donors were affected by alopecia, so their immune reaction might vary from that of healthy individuals.

Germline V gene data show CDR1 as SNHLY and CDR2 as FYNNEI. V lost 7 bases and J 4 bases, leaving 7 bases between the germline ends. This CDR3 is built from 11 residues. V and J are TRBV2 and TRBJ1-1, with D hard to call. The specimen comprised whole blood, sampled in connection with sensitization to the hapten diphenylcyclopropenone (DPC). This receptor was identified in a man younger than 35 with alopecia areata. Some clones in this sample may be carry-over from other donors' samples. The CDR3 sequence: CASKESTEAFF. Written as DNA, the CDR3 is TGTGCCAGCAAAGAATCCACTGAAGCTTTCTTT.